The entry below describes one T cell receptor beta chain. As yet, its antigen is unknown. A read error may account for a junction end that differs from germline. These data belong to a study of cytomegalovirus exposure and HLA in healthy donors. A multiplex PCR was run with 60 Vbeta primers and 13 Jbeta primers. Clones were read by immunoSEQ multiplex PCR, and TCRdb kept only the in-frame ones, dropping some. Of about 99,000 clones in the sample, around 76% were seen once. Study-wide results and limits: According to reports, the classifier identified cytomegalovirus status with high specificity and sensitivity. Later analysis indicated greater clonal expansion among HLA-associated TCR beta chains than among equally common other chains. What TCR beta sequences reportedly achieved was accurate prediction of HLA-A and HLA-B alleles in most subjects.

This CDR3 comprises 14 residues. Germline V lookup: CDR1 LGHNA, CDR2 YSLEER. What was sequenced was PBMCs. This sequence was found in a woman aged 18-29 years in good health and CMV-seropositive. The chain is built from TRBV4-3 and TRBJ2-1; D is unresolved. CDR3 region: CASSQETAYNERFF. Here the CDR3 DNA reads TGCGCCAGCAGCCAAGAAACCGCATACAATGAGCGGTTCTTC.